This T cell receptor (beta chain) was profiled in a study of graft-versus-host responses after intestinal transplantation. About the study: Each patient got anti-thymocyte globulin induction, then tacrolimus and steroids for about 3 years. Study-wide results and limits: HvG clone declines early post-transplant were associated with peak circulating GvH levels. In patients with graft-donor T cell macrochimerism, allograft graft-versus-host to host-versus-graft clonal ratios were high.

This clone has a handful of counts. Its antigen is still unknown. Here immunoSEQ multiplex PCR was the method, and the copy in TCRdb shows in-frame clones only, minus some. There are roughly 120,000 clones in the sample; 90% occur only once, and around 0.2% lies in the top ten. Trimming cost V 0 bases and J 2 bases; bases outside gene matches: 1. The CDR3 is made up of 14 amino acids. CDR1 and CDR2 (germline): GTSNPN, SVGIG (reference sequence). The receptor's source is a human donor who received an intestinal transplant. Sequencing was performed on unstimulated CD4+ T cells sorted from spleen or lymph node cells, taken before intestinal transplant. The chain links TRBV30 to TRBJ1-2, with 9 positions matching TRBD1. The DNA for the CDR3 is TGTGCCTGGAGTGTTGGACAGGGGAACTATGGCTACACCTTC. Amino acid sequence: CAWSVGQGNYGYTF. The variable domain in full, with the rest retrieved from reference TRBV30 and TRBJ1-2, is SQTIHQWPATLVQPVGSPLSLECTVEGTSNPNLYWYRQAAGRGLQLLFYSVGIGQISSEVPQNLSASRPQDRQFILSSKKLLLSDSGFYLCAWSVGQGNYGYTFGSGTRLTVV.